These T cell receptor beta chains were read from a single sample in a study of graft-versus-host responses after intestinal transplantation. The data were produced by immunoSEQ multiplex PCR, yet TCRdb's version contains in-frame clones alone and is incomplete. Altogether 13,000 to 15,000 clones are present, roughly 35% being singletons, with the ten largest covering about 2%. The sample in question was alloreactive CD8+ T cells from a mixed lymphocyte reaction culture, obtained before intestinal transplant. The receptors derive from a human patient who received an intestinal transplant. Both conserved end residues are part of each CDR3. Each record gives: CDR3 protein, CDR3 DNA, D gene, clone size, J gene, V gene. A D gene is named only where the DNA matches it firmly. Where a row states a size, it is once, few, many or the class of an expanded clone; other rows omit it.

CDR3: CASTRNDRGSSGNTIYF; DNA: TGTGCCAGCACCAGAAATGACAGGGGGAGTTCCGGAAACACCATATATTTT; D: .; size: once; J: TRBJ1-3; V: TRBV21-1
CDR3: CASSLGGQGDGYTF; DNA: TGTGCCAGCAGCTTAGGGGGACAGGGAGATGGCTACACCTTC; D: TRBD1; size: medium-sized; J: TRBJ1-2; V: TRBV7-9
CDR3: CASSTEGQTEAFF; DNA: TGTGCCAGCAGCACCGAGGGACAGACTGAAGCTTTCTTT; D: TRBD1; size: .; J: TRBJ1-1; V: TRBV7-2
CDR3: CASSHLAGAPYEQYF; DNA: TGCGCCAGCAGCCACCTAGCGGGGGCCCCCTACGAGCAGTACTTC; D: TRBD2; size: .; J: TRBJ2-7; V: TRBV4-1
CDR3: CASSWTGAGPIEAFF; DNA: TGCGCCAGCAGCTGGACAGGGGCCGGGCCGATTGAAGCTTTCTTT; D: TRBD1; size: once; J: TRBJ1-1; V: TRBV5-1
CDR3: CASSESLAAPTDTQYF; DNA: TGCGCCAGCAGTGAATCCCTAGCGGCCCCCACAGATACGCAGTATTTT; D: TRBD2; size: few; J: TRBJ2-3; V: TRBV10-1
CDR3: CASSPPTGGETQYF; DNA: TGTGCCAGCTCACCACCCACAGGCGGAGAGACCCAGTACTTC; D: .; size: .; J: TRBJ2-5; V: TRBV18
CDR3: CASSITGYQPQHF; DNA: TGTGCCAGCAGCATCACAGGGTACCAGCCCCAGCATTTT; D: .; size: .; J: TRBJ1-5; V: TRBV27
CDR3: CASPGTASYEQYF; DNA: TGTGCCAGCCCGGGGACAGCTTCCTACGAGCAGTACTTC; D: TRBD1; size: .; J: TRBJ2-7; V: TRBV6-7
CDR3: CASSFQRTSGARNEQFF; DNA: TGTGCCAGCAGCTTCCAACGGACTAGCGGGGCCCGCAATGAGCAGTTCTTC; D: TRBD2; size: .; J: TRBJ2-1; V: TRBV11-2
CDR3: CASSESMVWGPGELFF; DNA: TGCGCCAGCAGTGAGTCGATGGTTTGGGGGCCCGGGGAGCTGTTTTTT; D: .; size: .; J: TRBJ2-2; V: TRBV10-1
CDR3: CASSQEGREAGLTYEQYF; DNA: TGCGCCAGCAGCCAAGAGGGACGGGAAGCGGGGTTAACCTACGAGCAGTACTTC; D: TRBD2; size: few; J: TRBJ2-7; V: TRBV4-3
CDR3: CASSGQFNEQFF; DNA: TGCGCCAGCAGTGGACAGTTTAATGAGCAGTTCTTC; D: .; size: .; J: TRBJ2-1; V: TRBV4-1
CDR3: CASSLIGGGEQFF; DNA: TGTGCCAGCAGTTTAATAGGGGGGGGTGAGCAGTTCTTC; D: .; size: few; J: TRBJ2-1; V: TRBV27
CDR3: CASSQVTRFSYEQYF; DNA: TGCGCCAGCAGCCAAGTTACGCGTTTCTCCTACGAGCAGTACTTC; D: .; size: few; J: TRBJ2-7; V: TRBV4-1
CDR3: CASSLGAGDYGYTF; DNA: TGTGCCAGCAGCTTGGGGGCCGGGGACTATGGCTACACCTTC; D: .; size: few; J: TRBJ1-2; V: TRBV5-6
CDR3: CASSNYSSQFF; DNA: TGTGCCAGCAGCAACTACAGCAGTCAGTTCTTC; D: .; size: medium-sized; J: TRBJ2-1; V: TRBV21-1
CDR3: CASSQDARTGSYEQYF; DNA: TGCGCCAGCAGCCAAGATGCCAGGACAGGATCCTACGAGCAGTACTTC; D: TRBD1; size: few; J: TRBJ2-7; V: TRBV4-3
CDR3: CSVAGGSSYEQYF; DNA: TGCAGCGTTGCGGGAGGCAGCTCCTACGAGCAGTACTTC; D: TRBD2; size: few; J: TRBJ2-7; V: TRBV29-1
CDR3: CATPARRGTEAFF; DNA: TGCGCCACCCCGGCCCGGAGAGGCACTGAAGCTTTCTTT; D: .; size: once; J: TRBJ1-1; V: TRBV23-1
CDR3: CASSQVSGGEQYF; DNA: TGTGCCAGCAGCCAAGTCTCCGGGGGCGAGCAGTACTTC; D: .; size: .; J: TRBJ2-7; V: TRBV14
CDR3: CASSQGTGDNTEAFF; DNA: TGCGCCAGCAGCCAAGGGACAGGGGATAACACTGAAGCTTTCTTT; D: TRBD1; size: .; J: TRBJ1-1; V: TRBV4-3
CDR3: CASSQGPGLNEQFF; DNA: TGCGCCAGCAGCCAAGGCCCAGGGCTCAATGAGCAGTTCTTC; D: .; size: .; J: TRBJ2-1; V: TRBV4-3
CDR3: CASSQWTGSEQYF; DNA: TGCGCCAGCAGCCAATGGACAGGGTCTGAGCAGTACTTC; D: TRBD1; size: .; J: TRBJ2-7; V: TRBV4-3
CDR3: CASSQGLGQGFGDTQYF; DNA: TGCGCCAGCAGCCAAGGACTGGGACAGGGGTTTGGAGATACGCAGTATTTT; D: TRBD1; size: .; J: TRBJ2-3; V: TRBV4-3
CDR3: CAWSATAEAQQFF; DNA: TGTGCCTGGAGTGCCACGGCTGAGGCGCAGCAGTTCTTC; D: .; size: few; J: TRBJ2-1; V: TRBV30
CDR3: CSVAPWENNEQFF; DNA: TGCAGCGTGGCACCGTGGGAGAACAATGAGCAGTTCTTC; D: .; size: .; J: TRBJ2-1; V: TRBV29-1
CDR3: CLTDGGGPDTQYF; DNA: TGCCTGACGGACGGGGGGGGCCCGGATACGCAGTATTTT; D: TRBD2; size: few; J: TRBJ2-3; V: TRBV29-1
CDR3: CAWSVGGDYEQYF; DNA: TGTGCCTGGAGTGTCGGAGGGGACTACGAGCAGTACTTC; D: .; size: .; J: TRBJ2-7; V: TRBV30
CDR3: CASSIDGGAYNEQFF; DNA: TGTGCCAGTAGTATAGACGGGGGGGCCTACAATGAGCAGTTCTTC; D: TRBD2; size: .; J: TRBJ2-1; V: TRBV19
CDR3: CASRSGWFSGTEAFF; DNA: TGTGCCAGTCGCTCAGGGTGGTTCAGTGGCACTGAAGCTTTCTTT; D: .; size: .; J: TRBJ1-1; V: TRBV7-9
CDR3: CASSRGEPYNEQFF; DNA: TGTGCCTCCTCACGGGGGGAACCCTACAATGAGCAGTTCTTC; D: TRBD2; size: few; J: TRBJ2-1; V: TRBV19
CDR3: CASSRALAGLSTDTQYF; DNA: TGTGCCAGCAGCCGAGCCCTAGCGGGCCTAAGCACAGATACGCAGTATTTT; D: TRBD2; size: .; J: TRBJ2-3; V: TRBV7-2
CDR3: CASSLISADTQYF; DNA: TGTGCCAGCAGCTTGATTAGCGCAGATACGCAGTATTTT; D: .; size: .; J: TRBJ2-3; V: TRBV7-2
CDR3: CSARGGETGELFF; DNA: TGCAGCGCAAGAGGGGGAGAGACCGGGGAGCTGTTTTTT; D: .; size: few; J: TRBJ2-2; V: TRBV29-1
CDR3: CASSQDRVADTQYF; DNA: TGCGCCAGCAGCCAGGACAGGGTTGCAGATACGCAGTATTTT; D: TRBD1; size: few; J: TRBJ2-3; V: TRBV4-1
CDR3: CASSLGGFYNEQFF; DNA: TGTGCCAGCAGCTTGGGGGGGTTCTACAATGAGCAGTTCTTC; D: TRBD2; size: few; J: TRBJ2-1; V: TRBV7-2
CDR3: CAWSVHGGTEAFF; DNA: TGTGCCTGGAGTGTACACGGGGGGACTGAAGCTTTCTTT; D: .; size: medium-sized; J: TRBJ1-1; V: TRBV30
CDR3: CASSWTSGGVYEQFF; DNA: TGCGCCAGCAGCTGGACTAGCGGGGGGGTCTATGAGCAGTTCTTC; D: TRBD2; size: .; J: TRBJ2-1; V: TRBV4-1
CDR3: CASSLGGGGGGEQYF; DNA: TGTGCCAGCAGCTTAGGCGGCGGCGGGGGCGGCGAGCAGTACTTC; D: .; size: .; J: TRBJ2-7; V: TRBV7-6
CDR3: CASSSAPGSYEQYF; DNA: TGTGCCAGCAGCTCCGCGCCCGGTTCCTACGAGCAGTACTTC; D: .; size: medium-sized; J: TRBJ2-7; V: TRBV7-9
CDR3: CASSLTPTGAWYEQYF; DNA: TGTGCCAGCAGTTTAACCCCGACAGGGGCTTGGTACGAGCAGTACTTC; D: TRBD1; size: few; J: TRBJ2-7; V: TRBV27